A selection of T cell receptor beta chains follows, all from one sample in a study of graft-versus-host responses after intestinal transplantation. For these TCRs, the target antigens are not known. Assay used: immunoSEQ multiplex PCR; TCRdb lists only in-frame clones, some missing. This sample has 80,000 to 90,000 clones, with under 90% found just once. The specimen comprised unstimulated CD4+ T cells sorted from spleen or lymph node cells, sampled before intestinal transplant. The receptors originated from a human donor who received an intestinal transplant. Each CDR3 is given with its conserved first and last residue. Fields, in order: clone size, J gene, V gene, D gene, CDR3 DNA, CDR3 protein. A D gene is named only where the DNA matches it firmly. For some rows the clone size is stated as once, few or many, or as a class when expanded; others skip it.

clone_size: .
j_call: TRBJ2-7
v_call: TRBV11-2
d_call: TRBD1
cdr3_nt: TGTGCCAGCAGCGGACTCGGGACAGTCCTGTACTTC
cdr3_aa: CASSGLGTVLYF

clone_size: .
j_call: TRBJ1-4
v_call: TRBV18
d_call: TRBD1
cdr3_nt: TGTGCCAGCTCACATGGACAGGGCGGCGAAAAACTGTTTTTT
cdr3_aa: CASSHGQGGEKLFF

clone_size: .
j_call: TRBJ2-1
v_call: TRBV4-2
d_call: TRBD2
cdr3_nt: TGTGCCAGCAGCCAAGCACAGGGGACTAGCGCCGAGCAGTTCTTC
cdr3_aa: CASSQAQGTSAEQFF

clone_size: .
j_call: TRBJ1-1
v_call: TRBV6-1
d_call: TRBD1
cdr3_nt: TGTGCCAGCAGTCGACACGGGACAGGGGGCCCTGAAGCTTTCTTT
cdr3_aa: CASSRHGTGGPEAFF

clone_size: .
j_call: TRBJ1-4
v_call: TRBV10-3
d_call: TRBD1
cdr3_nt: TGTGCCACCGGACAGGGGAATGAAAAACTGTTTTTT
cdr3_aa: CATGQGNEKLFF

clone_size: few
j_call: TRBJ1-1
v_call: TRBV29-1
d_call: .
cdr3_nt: TGCAGCGTTGTTAGAGACACTGAAGCTTTCTTT
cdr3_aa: CSVVRDTEAFF

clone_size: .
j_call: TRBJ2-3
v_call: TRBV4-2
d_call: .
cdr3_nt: TGTGCCAGCAGCCAAGACCCTAACAGAAATGGGGATACGCAGTATTTT
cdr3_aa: CASSQDPNRNGDTQYF

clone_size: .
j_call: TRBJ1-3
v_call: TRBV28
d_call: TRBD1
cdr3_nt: TGTGCCACCTTAGGACAGGTCTCTGGAAACACCATATATTTT
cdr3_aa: CATLGQVSGNTIYF

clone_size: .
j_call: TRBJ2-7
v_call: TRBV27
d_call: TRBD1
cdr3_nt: TGTGCCAGCAGTTCCCGCGGACAGGGGGCTTCGTGGATAAAGCAGTACTTC
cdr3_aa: CASSSRGQGASWIKQYF

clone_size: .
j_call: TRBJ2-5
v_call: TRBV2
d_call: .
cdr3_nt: TGTGCCAGCCGACTAGTCGAGACCCAGTACTTC
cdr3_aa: CASRLVETQYF

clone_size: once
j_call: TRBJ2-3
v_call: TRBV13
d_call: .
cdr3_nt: TGTGCCAGCAGCTTAGACCAACGGATGGGAGGCACAGATACGCAGTATTTT
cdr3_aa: CASSLDQRMGGTDTQYF

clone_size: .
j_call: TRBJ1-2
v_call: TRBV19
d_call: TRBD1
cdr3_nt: TGTGCCAGTAGTTTTGCCGGGACAGGGGTTTTTAAACCTTACTTC
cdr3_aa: CASSFAGTGVFKPYF

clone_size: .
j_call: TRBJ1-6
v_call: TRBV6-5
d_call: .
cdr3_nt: TGTGCCAGCAGTTACGAGGGGCGCGGGATTTCACCCCTCCACTTT
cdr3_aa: CASSYEGRGISPLHF

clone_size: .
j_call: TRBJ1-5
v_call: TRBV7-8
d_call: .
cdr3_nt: TGTGCCAGCAGCTTAGTGGCCGGGACATCCCATCAGCCCCAGCATTTT
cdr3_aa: CASSLVAGTSHQPQHF

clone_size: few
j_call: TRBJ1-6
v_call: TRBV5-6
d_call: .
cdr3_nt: TGTGCCAGCAGCCCCCGCTATAATTCACCCCTCCACTTT
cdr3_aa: CASSPRYNSPLHF

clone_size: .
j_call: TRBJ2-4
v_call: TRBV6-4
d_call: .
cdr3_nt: TGTGCCAGCCACATTACCAGGGATATAGACGAAAACATTCAGTACTTC
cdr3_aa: CASHITRDIDENIQYF

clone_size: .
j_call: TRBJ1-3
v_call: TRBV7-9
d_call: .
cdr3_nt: TGTGCCAGCAGCTTAGTTTTGGGGCCGAACACCATATATTTT
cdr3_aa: CASSLVLGPNTIYF

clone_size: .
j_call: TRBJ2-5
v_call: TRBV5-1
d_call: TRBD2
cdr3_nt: TGCGCCAGCAGCGCCCTAGCGGGGGTCCAAGAGACCCAGTACTTC
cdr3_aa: CASSALAGVQETQYF

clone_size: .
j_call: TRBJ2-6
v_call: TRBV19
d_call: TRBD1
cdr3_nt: TGTGCCAGTCTGGGACAGTTGGGGCTCTCTGGGGCCAACGTCCTGACTTTC
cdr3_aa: CASLGQLGLSGANVLTF

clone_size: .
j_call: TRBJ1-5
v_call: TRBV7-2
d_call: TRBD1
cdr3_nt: TGTGCCAGCAGCCTAGGAGGGGGCATGGGTCAGCCCCAGCATTTT
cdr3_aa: CASSLGGGMGQPQHF

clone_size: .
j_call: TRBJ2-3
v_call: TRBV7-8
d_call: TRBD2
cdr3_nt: TGTGCCAGCAGCTTATACTCGGCGGGGGGGTATATTAATACGCAGTATTTT
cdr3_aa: CASSLYSAGGYINTQYF

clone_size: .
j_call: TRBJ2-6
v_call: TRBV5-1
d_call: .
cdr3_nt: TGCGCCAGCAGCTTCATTCCGTCGCGGAGCTCTGGGGCCAACGTCCTGACTTTC
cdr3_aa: CASSFIPSRSSGANVLTF

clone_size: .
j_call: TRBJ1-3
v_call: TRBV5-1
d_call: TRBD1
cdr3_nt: TGCGCCAGCAGCCGCGGGACAGGGGTTTTGTCGGCCGACTCTGGAAACACCATATATTTT
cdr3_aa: CASSRGTGVLSADSGNTIYF

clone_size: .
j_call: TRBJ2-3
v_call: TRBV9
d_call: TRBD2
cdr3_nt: TGTGCCAGCAGCGGATACTCGGGGGGGCCGTCGGATACGCAGTATTTT
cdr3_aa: CASSGYSGGPSDTQYF

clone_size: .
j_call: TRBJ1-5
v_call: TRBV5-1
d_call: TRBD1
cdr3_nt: TGCGCCAGCAGCCCCGGGACAGGGGAGTTTGGTCAGCCCCAGCATTTT
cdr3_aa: CASSPGTGEFGQPQHF

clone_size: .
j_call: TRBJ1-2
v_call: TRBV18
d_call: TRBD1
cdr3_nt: TGTGCCAGCTCACCCCTGGGACAGGATAACTATGGCTACACCTTC
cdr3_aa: CASSPLGQDNYGYTF

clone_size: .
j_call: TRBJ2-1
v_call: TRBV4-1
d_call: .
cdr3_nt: TGCGCCAGCAGCCAGGGCGCAGGCACCTACAATGAGCAGTTCTTC
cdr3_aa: CASSQGAGTYNEQFF

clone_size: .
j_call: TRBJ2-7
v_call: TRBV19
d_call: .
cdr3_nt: TGTGCCAGTAGTATAACAGGGAATTCGGCGAGCAGGTACTTC
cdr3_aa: CASSITGNSASRYF

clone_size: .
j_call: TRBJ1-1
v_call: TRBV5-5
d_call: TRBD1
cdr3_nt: TGTGCCAGCAGCCGGGACAGGGCGACTGAAGCTTTCTTT
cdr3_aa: CASSRDRATEAFF